The TCR beta chain described here comes from a study of blood T cell repertoires in COVID-19. Study-level information: Nucleic acid was either cDNA or gDNA, and it came from T cells, B-cell-depleted T cells, or PBMCs.

Method: immunoSEQ multiplex PCR; TCRdb's copy keeps in-frame clones and lacks some. The sample lists 250,000 to 350,000 clones, about 90% occurring once. Germline CDR1 and CDR2: KGHDR and SFDVKD. Germline trimming cut 4 bases from V and 0 bases from J; bases unmatched to any gene: 3. This CDR3 has 16 amino acids. Material for sequencing was peripheral blood. This rearrangement joins TRBV24-1 to TRBJ2-1; TRBD2 matches at 9 bases. This clonotype originated in a woman aged 50 to 65 with COVID-19, enrolled during active disease. CDR3 nucleotide sequence: TGTGCCACCAGTGAGGCGGGAGGGAGCTCCTACAATGAGCAGTTCTTC. It specifies CATSEAGGSSYNEQFF.